These T cell receptor beta chains were read from a single sample in a study of CD8 T cells in Susac syndrome. TCRdb redid the calling of the immunoSEQ multiplex PCR reads with MiXCR, one entry per CDR3 protein. Seen here are 110,000 or so distinct CDR3 sequences, approximately 90% observed once, and the top ten hold roughly 0.12%. Source material: CD8+ T cells from PBMCs. These receptors were collected from a human donor in good health. CDR3s include the opening cysteine and the closing phenylalanine or tryptophan. D genes are given only for firm matches. The size of a clone is reported for some rows only, either as once, few or many, or as a class for expanded clones.

clone_size d_call j_call v_call cdr3_aa cdr3_nt
NA TRBD1 TRBJ2-5 TRBV12-3/TRBV12-4 CASRGTGGETQYF TGTGCCAGCAGGGGGACAGGAGGGGAGACCCAGTACTTC
NA TRBD2 TRBJ2-2 TRBV5-1 CASSRVKRGTGELFF TGCGCCAGCAGCCGCGTTAAGCGGGGAACCGGGGAGCTGTTTTTT
NA NA TRBJ1-5 TRBV4-3 CASSQDGGGNQPQHF TGCGCCAGCAGCCAAGATGGGGGGGGCAATCAGCCCCAGCATTTT
NA NA TRBJ2-6 TRBV2 CASSPNRDSGANVLTF TGTGCCAGCAGCCCGAACAGGGACTCTGGGGCCAACGTCCTGACTTTC
NA TRBD2 TRBJ2-1 TRBV6-2/TRBV6-3 CASRNSGQSSYNEQFF TGTGCCAGCAGGAATAGCGGGCAAAGCTCCTACAATGAGCAGTTCTTC
NA TRBD2 TRBJ2-2 TRBV3-1 CASSPTPAGLASVVGELFF TGTGCCAGCAGCCCGACCCCCGCCGGACTAGCCTCGGTTGTCGGGGAGCTGTTTTTT
NA NA TRBJ2-3 TRBV5-6 CASSLAQGRMEDTQYF TGTGCCAGCAGCTTGGCACAGGGCAGAATGGAGGATACGCAGTATTTT
NA NA TRBJ2-2 TRBV6-2/TRBV6-3 CASSYSSSQVYRPLRGTGELFF TGTGCCAGCAGTTACTCGTCCAGCCAGGTTTATAGGCCCCTGAGAGGCACCGGGGAGCTGTTTTTT
NA NA TRBJ2-4 TRBV4-3 CASSPNIYQAGIQYF TGCGCCAGCAGCCCAAACATATACCAAGCGGGCATTCAGTACTTC
NA NA TRBJ1-3 TRBV28 CASSFQGGSGNTIYF TGTGCCAGCAGTTTTCAGGGAGGGTCTGGAAACACCATATATTTT
NA NA TRBJ2-5 TRBV14 CASSQEFTQYF TGTGCCAGCAGCCAAGAGTTTACCCAGTACTTC
NA TRBD2 TRBJ2-2 TRBV29-1 CSAGTSGTNTGELFF TGCAGCGCCGGGACTAGCGGAACGAACACCGGGGAGCTGTTTTTT
NA NA TRBJ2-1 TRBV6-5 CASSYGNDEQFF TGTGCCAGCAGTTACGGAAACGATGAGCAGTTCTTC
NA NA TRBJ1-2 TRBV5-4 CASSLDPGQNYGYTF TGTGCCAGCAGCTTGGACCCCGGGCAGAACTATGGCTACACCTTC
NA TRBD2 TRBJ2-1 TRBV27 CASSLWTSGDYLFF TGTGCCAGCAGTTTATGGACTAGCGGGGACTACCTGTTCTTC
few NA TRBJ2-7 TRBV5-1 CASRLDSPTYYEQYF TGCGCCAGCAGGTTGGACAGCCCAACCTATTACGAGCAGTACTTC
NA TRBD2 TRBJ2-2 TRBV7-3 CASSLISSGGAANTGELFF TGTGCCAGCAGCTTAATATCTAGCGGGGGGGCAGCGAACACCGGGGAGCTGTTTTTT
NA TRBD2 TRBJ2-2 TRBV5-1 CASMLAGVVGELFF TGCGCCAGCATGCTAGCGGGAGTCGTTGGGGAGCTGTTTTTT
NA NA TRBJ1-5 TRBV9 CASSVGPSRGQPQHF TGTGCCAGCAGCGTAGGGCCCTCTCGGGGCCAGCCCCAGCATTTT
NA NA TRBJ1-3 TRBV7-2 CASSLDSYSGNTIYF TGTGCCAGCAGCTTAGACAGCTACTCTGGAAACACCATATATTTT
NA NA TRBJ2-5 TRBV7-2 CASSLDGGRETQYF TGTGCCAGCAGCTTAGACGGAGGGAGGGAGACCCAGTACTTC
NA TRBD1 TRBJ2-7 TRBV10-3 CAISERGGTVVPHEQYF TGTGCCATCAGTGAGAGGGGTGGGACAGTAGTCCCCCACGAGCAGTACTTC
once TRBD1 TRBJ1-5 TRBV5-1 CASSATGGGNQPQHF TGCGCCAGCAGCGCCACAGGGGGCGGCAATCAGCCCCAGCATTTT
NA NA TRBJ1-1 TRBV3-1 CASSQERMGAAFF TGTGCCAGCAGCCAAGAAAGGATGGGTGCAGCTTTCTTT
NA NA TRBJ2-7 TRBV20-1 CSARGPSYEQYF TGCAGTGCTAGAGGTCCGTCCTACGAGCAGTACTTC
NA NA TRBJ2-1 TRBV29-1 CSVEELKTVYGSSSYNEQFF TGCAGCGTTGAAGAGTTGAAGACCGTATACGGGAGCAGCTCCTACAATGAGCAGTTCTTC
NA NA TRBJ1-1 TRBV5-5 CASSRHTEAFF TGTGCCAGCAGCCGGCACACTGAAGCTTTCTTT
NA NA TRBJ2-1 TRBV20-1 CSARDQQRHNEQFF TGCAGTGCTAGAGATCAACAGCGGCACAATGAGCAGTTCTTC
once NA TRBJ2-7 TRBV20-1 CSALVAGTYEQYF TGCAGTGCTCTTGTAGCCGGTACCTACGAGCAGTACTTC
NA TRBD1 TRBJ2-3 TRBV20-1 CSASLQGADTQYF TGCAGTGCTTCTCTACAGGGGGCAGATACGCAGTATTTT
NA TRBD1 TRBJ2-6 TRBV14 CASSRTGELSGANVLTF TGTGCCAGCAGCCGGACAGGGGAGCTTTCTGGGGCCAACGTCCTGACTTTC
NA TRBD1 TRBJ1-2 TRBV2 CASSASGTGGFNSGYTF TGTGCCAGCAGTGCATCCGGGACAGGGGGCTTTAACAGTGGCTACACCTTC
NA TRBD1 TRBJ2-5 TRBV5-1 CASSFSQGAGETQYF TGCGCCAGCAGCTTTAGCCAGGGGGCAGGGGAGACCCAGTACTTC
NA NA TRBJ2-5 TRBV7-2 CASSLAVSVQETQYF TGTGCCAGCAGCTTAGCGGTTTCCGTACAAGAGACCCAGTACTTC
NA NA TRBJ1-1 TRBV3-1 CASSSSGFPEAFF TGTGCCAGCAGCTCATCAGGTTTCCCTGAAGCTTTCTTT
NA NA TRBJ1-1 TRBV6-5 CASSYSTGGRAEAFF TGTGCCAGCAGTTACTCGACGGGGGGCCGCGCTGAAGCTTTCTTT
NA NA TRBJ1-1 TRBV7-9 CASSFGGVDTTEAFF TGTGCCAGCAGCTTTGGTGGGGTAGACACGACTGAAGCTTTCTTT
NA TRBD1 TRBJ2-7 TRBV19 CASAPRTGKSYEQYF TGTGCCAGTGCCCCTCGGACAGGGAAATCCTACGAGCAGTACTTC
NA NA TRBJ1-2 TRBV3-1 CASSQDVGNYGYTF TGTGCCAGCAGCCAAGATGTCGGGAACTATGGCTACACCTTC
NA NA TRBJ2-7 TRBV6-2/TRBV6-3 CASSYKYEQYF TGTGCCAGCAGTTACAAATACGAGCAGTACTTC
NA NA TRBJ2-1 TRBV12-3/TRBV12-4 CASSFHNEQFF TGTGCCAGCAGTTTCCACAATGAGCAGTTCTTC